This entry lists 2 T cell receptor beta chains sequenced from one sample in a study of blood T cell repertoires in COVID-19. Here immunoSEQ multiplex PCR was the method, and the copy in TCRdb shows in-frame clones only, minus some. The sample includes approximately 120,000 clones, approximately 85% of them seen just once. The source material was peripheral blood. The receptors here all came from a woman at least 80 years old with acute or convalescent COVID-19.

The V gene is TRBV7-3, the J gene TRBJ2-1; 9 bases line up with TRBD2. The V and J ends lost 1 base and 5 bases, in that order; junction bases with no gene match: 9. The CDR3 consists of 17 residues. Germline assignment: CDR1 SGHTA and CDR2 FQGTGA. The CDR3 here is CASSLMPGTSYNNEQFF. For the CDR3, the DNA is TGTGCCAGCAGCTTAATGCCCGGGACTAGCTATAACAATGAGCAGTTCTTC.

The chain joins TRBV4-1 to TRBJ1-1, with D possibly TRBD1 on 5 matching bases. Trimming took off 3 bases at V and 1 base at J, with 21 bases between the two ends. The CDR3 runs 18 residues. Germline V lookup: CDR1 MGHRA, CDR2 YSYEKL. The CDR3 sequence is CASSQVYPGTTSNTEAFF. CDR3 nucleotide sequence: TGCGCCAGCAGCCAGGTCTACCCCGGGACTACGTCGAACACTGAAGCTTTCTTT.